One sample yielded the 24 T cell receptor beta chains listed below, sequenced in a study of Graves' ophthalmopathy and Graves' hyperthyroidism. CDR3 regions of TCR beta were amplified from RNA transcripts. HTBI primers were employed in first-round RT-PCR, then a second-round multiplex PCR followed. MiXCR, applied by TCRdb to the multiplex PCR reads, yields one record per CDR3 protein. The table lists roughly 600,000 distinct CDR3 sequences, about two fifths of them singletons, with about 4% in the top ten. The sequenced material came from peripheral blood or thyroid tissue (not recorded which). The receptors stem from an adult man with Graves' hyperthyroidism.

Only one count was recorded for this clonotype. The chain recombines TRBV20-1 with TRBJ2-5; D gene unclear. The DNA end is more similar to TRBJ2-1, so the J call may be wrong. The length of the CDR3 is 11 residues. CDR1 and CDR2 from the germline V gene are DFQATT and SNEGSKA (reference sequence). The CDR3 DNA sequence: TGCAGTGCTAGAGATAGCCGAGGGCAGTTCTTC. As protein: CSARDSRGQFF.

The chain links TRBV12-3 or TRBV12-4 to TRBJ2-7; 13 nucleotides line up with TRBD2. With 4 bases clipped from V and 2 bases from J, the junction kept 5 bases outside the gene matches. The CDR3 length is 16 residues. The CDR3 nucleotides read TGTGCCAGCAGTTCGACCGGGACTAGCGGGACCTACGAGCAGTACTTC. Translating it yields CASSSTGTSGTYEQYF.

J is TRBJ2-5 and V is TRBV11-1; D possibly corresponds to TRBD2 (5 bases). The CDR3 sequence is 14 residues long. Between the trimmed V and J ends, which lost 5 bases and 11 bases, there was a span of 21 bases. The V gene's germline CDR1 is SGHAT and CDR2 FQDESV (reference sequence). CDR3 DNA sequence: TGTGCCAGCAGCAATCCGGGGTCCTACAATGAGCAGTACTTC. Translation gives CASSNPGSYNEQYF. The full variable domain, its missing parts supplied by reference TRBV11-1 and TRBJ2-5, is EAEVAQSPRYKITEKSQAVAFWCDPISGHATLYWYRQILGQGPELLVQFQDESVVDDSQLPKDRFSAERLKGVDSTLKIQPAELGDSAMYLCASSNPGSYNEQYFGPGTRLLVL.

This clonotype occurred many times. The germline gene is not matched at one end of the junction; a read error may be the cause. CDR3 region: CASSPRTGDHYEQYF. The CDR3 coding sequence is TGTGCTAGCAGCCCCCGGACAGGGGATCACTACGAGCAGTACTTC. This rearrangement joins TRBV7-7 to TRBJ2-7; 9 bases fit TRBD1. Germline CDR1 reads SSHAT; CDR2 reads FNYEAQ (reference sequence). This CDR3 comprises 15 residues.

Remarks on this clonotype: A read error is likely, as this CDR3 ends without the conserved phenylalanine or tryptophan. The DNA is left out, because the CDR3 cannot be placed on it with certainty; the CDR3 is given as TCRdb lists it. The genes are TRBV29-1 and TRBJ1-2; the table gives TRBD1 as D, unverified against the DNA. Germline V CDR1 and CDR2: SQVTM, ANQGSEA. Ends included, the CDR3 has 13 residues. The CDR3 reads CSHQAGDGYGHTL.

This clonotype was counted many times. The rearrangement uses TRBV7-9 and TRBJ1-6; D is unresolved. This CDR3 has 16 amino acids. Trimming pared 0 bases from V and 5 bases from J, leaving 11 bases between. Looked up from germline, CDR1 is SEHNR and CDR2 is FQNEAQ (reference sequence). CDR3 loop: CASSLAGWGDNSPLHF. The CDR3 nucleotides read TGTGCCAGCAGCTTAGCAGGTTGGGGTGATAATTCACCCCTCCACTTT.

There are many counts of this clonotype. This chain joins TRBV28 and TRBJ2-5, with 13 bases that match TRBD2. The CDR3 length is 12 residues. CDR1 MDHEN and CDR2 SYDVKM come from the germline V gene. After removal of 9 bases from V and 7 bases from J, the junction contained 2 bases not matched to a gene. In DNA form, the CDR3 reads TGTGCCAGTGGACTAGCGGGGGTGACCCAGTACTTC. This gives the protein CASGLAGVTQYF. Full variable domain (missing parts from reference TRBV28 and TRBJ2-5): DVKVTQSSRYLVKRTGEKVFLECVQDMDHENMFWYRQDPGLGLRLIYFSYDVKMKEKGDIPEGYSVSREKKERFSLILESASTNQTSMYLCASGLAGVTQYFGPGTRLLVL.

The chain couples TRBV7-3 to TRBJ2-2; D is undetermined. Trimming stripped 7 bases from V and 4 bases from J, with 10 bases between. Looked up from germline, CDR1 is SGHTA and CDR2 is FQGTGA. This CDR3 is built from 13 residues. The CDR3, as DNA: TGTGCCAGCAAGGCGAGAGGCACCGGGGAGCTGTTTTTT. It encodes CASKARGTGELFF.

Comments on this clonotype: This may be a read error: a much more frequent sequence differs by one nucleotide. V is TRBV20-1 and J is TRBJ2-7, with 9 bases identical to TRBD2. This CDR3 has 12 residues. CDR1 is DFQATT and CDR2 is SNEGSKA in the germline V gene (reference sequence). The CDR3 DNA is TGCAGTGTCCGGGGACTAGCTAGGGAGCTGTACTTC. This translates into CSVRGLARELYF.

This clonotype was recorded at least ten times. The gene calls are TRBV12-3 or TRBV12-4 and TRBJ2-7, with 10 bases aligning to TRBD1. V lost 4 bases and J lost 4; bases outside the gene matches: 10. The CDR3 is made up of 16 amino acids. For the CDR3, the DNA is TGTGCCAGCAGTTACCCTGCGGGACAGGGGTCGTACGAGCAGTACTTC. It translates to CASSYPAGQGSYEQYF.

This clonotype has just one count. The chain links TRBV5-1 to TRBJ1-6; possible D gene TRBD1, 5 bases. The CDR3 spans 15 residues. V was clipped by 0 bases and J by 10 bases, with 14 bases between them. CDR1 SGHRS and CDR2 YFSETQ come from the germline V gene. The CDR3 DNA reads as TGCGCCAGCAGCTTGGAGGGACTTATGCTGTCACCCCTCCACTTT. Amino acids: CASSLEGLMLSPLHF.

This clonotype was counted ten times or more. The rearrangement uses TRBV9 and TRBJ2-7; a possible D gene is TRBD1 (7 bases). The CDR3 contains 15 residues. Trimming shortened V by 3 bases and J by 5 bases, and 18 bases separated the two germline ends. In germline, CDR1 is SGDLS, CDR2 YYNGEE. CDR3 bases: TGTGCCAGCAGCGCGAGACAGGGACTTAATAACGAGCAGTACTTC. Translating it yields CASSARQGLNNEQYF.

This clonotype has a handful of counts. A much bigger clone sits one base away, suggesting this may be a read error. V is TRBV19 and J is TRBJ1-3; TRBD1 is a possible D gene (5 bases). Germline-derived CDR1 and CDR2 are LNHDA and SQIVND (reference sequence). The CDR3 spans 17 residues. The CDR3 sequence: CASSALSGTETGNTVYF. Written as DNA, the CDR3 is TGTGCCAGTAGTGCCCTCTCCGGGACGGAAACGGGAAACACCGTATATTTT.

The table lists this clonotype with many counts. The chain combines TRBV24-1 with TRBJ2-5; the D call may be TRBD1 or TRBD2 (5 bases each). The ends were cut back, 2 bases at V and 1 base at J, with 10 bases in the middle. This CDR3 is 15 amino acids long. Per the germline V gene, CDR1 is KGHDR and CDR2 is SFDVKD. CDR3 region: CATSDYRGPQETQYF. In DNA form, the CDR3 reads TGTGCCACCAGTGATTATAGGGGACCCCAAGAGACCCAGTACTTC.

The V and J genes are TRBV20-1 and TRBJ2-2; D may match TRBD1 or TRBD2 (5 bases each). Germline assignment: CDR1 DFQATT and CDR2 SNEGSKA (reference sequence). The CDR3 is made up of 14 amino acids. Trimming shortened V by 6 bases and J by 0 bases, and 11 bases separated the two germline ends. The CDR3 nucleotides read TGCAGTGCCATGAGGGGTGCGAACACCGGGGAGCTGTTTTTT. Translating gives CSAMRGANTGELFF.

V usage is TRBV20-1 and J usage is TRBJ2-7; 12 positions match TRBD2. The V gene's germline CDR1 is DFQATT and CDR2 SNEGSKA (reference sequence). V was pared by 2 bases and J by 7 bases, with 21 bases of the junction left unmatched. The CDR3 covers 19 residues. The DNA of the CDR3 is TGCAGTGCTAGATTTGGACTAGCGGGGACGGACGGTTTTTTATGGGAGCAGTACTTC. Translated, it gives CSARFGLAGTDGFLWEQYF.

This chain uses TRBV2 with TRBJ2-5; D not certain. The CDR3 runs to 13 residues. Trimming left V 5 bases short and J 5 bases short, with 12 bases between. Germline V gene data show CDR1 as SNHLY and CDR2 as FYNNEI. The CDR3 DNA reads TGTGCCAGCAGTTTCGGCCAGGACGAGACCCAGTACTTC. This gives the protein CASSFGQDETQYF. Using reference TRBV2 and TRBJ2-5 for the parts outside the CDR3, the full variable domain is EPEVTQTPSHQVTQMGQEVILRCVPISNHLYFYWYRQILGQKVEFLVSFYNNEISEKSEIFDDQFSVERPDGSNFTLKIRSTKLEDSAMYFCASSFGQDETQYFGPGTRLLVL.

The chain links TRBV7-2 to TRBJ1-2, with TRBD1 identical over 9 bases. Germline V gene sequence: CDR1 SGHTA, CDR2 FQGNSA. V dropped 4 bases and J dropped 9; count of bases not matched to a gene: 3. The CDR3 spans 12 residues. CDR3 bases: TGTGCCAGCAGCTACGGACAGGGGAGCTACACCTTC. Protein sequence: CASSYGQGSYTF.

The V call is TRBV7-6, the J call TRBJ2-7, with 8 positions matching TRBD2. The CDR3 sequence is 17 residues long. CDR1 SGHVS and CDR2 FNYEAQ come from the germline V gene. V gave up 5 bases and J gave up 7 bases; unmatched junction bases: 19. The CDR3 DNA reads as TGTGCCAGCAGCCTCACTCCGGGACTAGGACCTGACAATGAGCAGTACTTC. This translates into CASSLTPGLGPDNEQYF. Drawing the rest from reference TRBV7-6 and TRBJ2-7, the complete variable domain is GAGVSQSPRYKVTKRGQDVALRCDPISGHVSLYWYRQALGQGPEFLTYFNYEAQQDKSGLPNDRFSAERPEGSISTLTIQRTEQRDSAMYRCASSLTPGLGPDNEQYFGPGTRLTVT.

The chain joins TRBV20-1 to TRBJ2-5; D may be TRBD1 (6 bases). The DNA end is a closer match to TRBJ2-1, so the J assignment may be wrong. Germline CDR1 reads DFQATT; CDR2 reads SNEGSKA (reference sequence). The CDR3 spans 12 residues. CDR3 coding DNA: TGCACTCTGACAGGAGGCTACAATGAGCAGTTCTTC. Encoded protein: CTLTGGYNEQFF.

Regarding this clonotype: A much larger clone differs from this one at a single base, so this may be a read error. CDR3 sequence (DNA): TGTACCAGCAGCTGGCAGGGGCCTAGCGGGAGGGCGCAAGAGACCCAGTACTTC. Translation gives CTSSWQGPSGRAQETQYF. The chain employs TRBV12-3 or TRBV12-4 and TRBJ2-5; 12 nucleotides agree with TRBD2. The CDR3 totals 18 residues.

As concerns this clonotype: An end of the junction does not agree with germline; a read error may underlie this. The rearrangement joins TRBV5-6 to TRBJ2-7, with D hard to call. This CDR3 region has 15 residues. Germline CDR1 and CDR2: SGHDT and YYEEEE. The DNA of the CDR3 is TGTGCCAGCAGCTTGGGTCGGCTGGGCTCCGACGAGCAGTACTTC. This sequence encodes CASSLGRLGSDEQYF.

This clonotype was seen ten or more times. The V call is TRBV9, the J call TRBJ2-5; either TRBD1 or TRBD2 may fit D (5 bases each). Germline V gene data show CDR1 as SGDLS and CDR2 as YYNGEE. The CDR3 has 15 amino acids. The V end lost 1 base, the J end lost 5 bases, and 15 bases lay between the germline ends. CDR3 DNA: TGTGCCAGCAGCGTAAGACCGACCGAGGGGGAGACCCAGTACTTC. This encodes CASSVRPTEGETQYF.

This clonotype was recorded many times. The chain uses TRBV7-6 and TRBJ1-1; 9 bases map to TRBD1. V was clipped by 1 base and J by 5 bases; unmatched bases: 5. The CDR3 loop spans 15 amino acids. Germline V gene sequence: CDR1 SGHVS, CDR2 FNYEAQ. This CDR3 reads CASSLGTGGGTEAFF. As DNA, the CDR3 is TGTGCCAGCAGCTTAGGTACAGGGGGCGGTACTGAAGCTTTCTTT. The entire variable domain, with the rest obtained from reference TRBV7-6 and TRBJ1-1, is as follows: GAGVSQSPRYKVTKRGQDVALRCDPISGHVSLYWYRQALGQGPEFLTYFNYEAQQDKSGLPNDRFSAERPEGSISTLTIQRTEQRDSAMYRCASSLGTGGGTEAFFGQGTRLTVV.